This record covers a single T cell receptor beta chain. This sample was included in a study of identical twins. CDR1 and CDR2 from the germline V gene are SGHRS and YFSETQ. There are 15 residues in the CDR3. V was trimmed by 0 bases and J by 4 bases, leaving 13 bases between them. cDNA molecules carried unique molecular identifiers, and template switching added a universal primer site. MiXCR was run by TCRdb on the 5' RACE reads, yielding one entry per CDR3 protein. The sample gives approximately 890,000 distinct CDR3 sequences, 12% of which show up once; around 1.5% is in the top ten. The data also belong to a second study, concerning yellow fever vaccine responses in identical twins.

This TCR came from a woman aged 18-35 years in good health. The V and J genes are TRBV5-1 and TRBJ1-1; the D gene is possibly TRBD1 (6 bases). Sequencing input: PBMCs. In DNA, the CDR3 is TGCGCCAGCAGCTTGGCAGGGGCGAGGGGCACTGAAGCTTTCTTT. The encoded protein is CASSLAGARGTEAFF. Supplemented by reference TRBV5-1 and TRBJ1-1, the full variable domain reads KAGVTQTPRYLIKTRGQQVTLSCSPISGHRSVSWYQQTPGQGLQFLFEYFSETQRNKGNFPGRFSGRQFSNSRSEMNVSTLELGDSALYLCASSLAGARGTEAFFGQGTRLTVV.